These T cell receptor beta chains were read from a single sample in a study of neurological immune-mediated disorders. TCRdb independently ran MiXCR on the 5' RACE reads; one entry per CDR3 protein. The sample has 95,000 to 110,000 distinct CDR3 sequences; about 10% are singletons. Sequenced sample: PBMCs. These receptors were collected from a female donor with HTLV-1-associated myelopathy (HAM/TSP). Both conserved end residues are part of each CDR3. Fields, in order: clone size, J gene, CDR3 length, V gene, D gene, CDR3 DNA, CDR3 protein. A D gene is named only where the DNA matches it firmly. Part of the rows lack a size; the others show once, few, many or a class for expanded clones.

few TRBJ2-1 16 TRBV10-3 TRBD2 TGTGCCATCAGTGTAAAGACTAGCGGGGGGGAGGATGAGCAGTTCTTC CAISVKTSGGEDEQFF
many TRBJ2-7 13 TRBV5-1 NA TGCGCCAGCAGCCTGACAGGACGCACCGAGCAGTACTTC CASSLTGRTEQYF
many TRBJ1-1 15 TRBV5-1 NA TGCGCCAGCAGGTCTCTCGCCGGTGGGGATATAGTAGCTTTCTTT CASRSLAGGDIVAFF
few TRBJ2-1 17 TRBV27 TRBD1 TGTGCCAGCAGTTTAATTTCCGGGACAGGCCAATACAATGAGCAGTTCTTC CASSLISGTGQYNEQFF
many TRBJ1-2 12 TRBV6-1 NA TGTGCCAGCAGTGAAATGGGGTATGGCTACACCTTC CASSEMGYGYTF
few TRBJ2-3 17 TRBV7-2 TRBD1 TGTGCCAGCAGCTTAGCGAAGGCGGACAGGAGCACAGATACGCAGTATTTT CASSLAKADRSTDTQYF
many TRBJ1-2 18 TRBV20-1 NA TGCAGTGCTAGAGATCGGCTTGGCAGCCTACGTAGGAACTATGGCTACACCTTC CSARDRLGSLRRNYGYTF
many TRBJ1-2 17 TRBV5-1 NA TGCGCCAGCAGCTTGAGGGCCGACCCCTCTAAGGACTATGGCTACACCTTC CASSLRADPSKDYGYTF
many TRBJ2-5 14 TRBV20-1 NA TGCAGTGCTGGCCGAATGGGGCGAAAGGAGACCCAGTACTTC CSAGRMGRKETQYF
many TRBJ1-1 11 TRBV6-2/TRBV6-3 TRBD1 TGTGCCAGCAGCCCACAGGGGAAAGCTTTCTTT CASSPQGKAFF
many TRBJ1-2 14 TRBV5-1 NA TGCGCCAGCAGCTTGGAGTCCGGGTTAAGGGGCTACACCTTC CASSLESGLRGYTF
many TRBJ2-5 15 TRBV20-1 NA TGCAGTGCCCAAGAGCTGGCGGGGGCTCGGGAGACCCAGTACTTC CSAQELAGARETQYF
many TRBJ2-2 16 TRBV12-3/TRBV12-4 NA TGTGCCAGCAGTTTTTTACAGGGATGGAACACCGGGGAGCTGTTTTTT CASSFLQGWNTGELFF
NA TRBJ1-3 15 TRBV7-2 NA TGTGCCAGCAGCAATCACGGGACTTCTGGAAACACCATATATTTT CASSNHGTSGNTIYF
many TRBJ2-5 16 TRBV7-9 NA TGTGCCAGCAGCCCCGCCTATCCCGCCCTTCAAGAGACCCAGTACTTC CASSPAYPALQETQYF
many TRBJ2-3 15 TRBV5-1 TRBD2 TGCGCCAGCAGCCAGAGCGGGGGGGCAACAGATACGCAGTATTTT CASSQSGGATDTQYF
many TRBJ1-1 13 TRBV18 NA TGTGCCAGCTCGATCGAGTTGAACACTGAAGCTTTCTTT CASSIELNTEAFF
few TRBJ2-2 15 TRBV5-1 TRBD1 TGCGCCAGCAGCTCGGGACAGGGTAGAACCGGGGAGCTGTTTTTT CASSSGQGRTGELFF
many TRBJ2-3 18 TRBV5-1 NA TGCGCCAGCAGCCGCAAGCCGGGGGCGGGCGATAGCACAGATACGCAGTATTTT CASSRKPGAGDSTDTQYF
many TRBJ2-1 15 TRBV4-1 NA TGCGCCAGCAGCCTGGTTCAAGACCCCTACAATGAGCAGTTCTTC CASSLVQDPYNEQFF
many TRBJ2-2 14 TRBV7-2 NA TGTGCCAGCAGCTTCGGCAGGGTCACCGGGGAGCTGTTTTTT CASSFGRVTGELFF
many TRBJ2-6 14 TRBV6-6 NA TGTGCCAGCAGCCCTATATCTGGGGCCAACGTCCTGACTTTC CASSPISGANVLTF
NA TRBJ2-3 14 TRBV12-3/TRBV12-4 NA TGTGCCAGCAGTCCGGGACCTTGGGCAGATACGCAGTATTTT CASSPGPWADTQYF
many TRBJ1-1 17 TRBV9 TRBD1 TGTGCCAGCAGCGGGAATCCGGGACAGGGGGCTGACACTGAAGCTTTCTTT CASSGNPGQGADTEAFF
NA TRBJ1-6 13 TRBV12-3/TRBV12-4 TRBD1 TGTGCCAACAAAGACAGGGTGGATTCACCCCTCCACTTT CANKDRVDSPLHF
many TRBJ2-2 13 TRBV11-2 NA TGTGCCAGCAGCCCTCGGCGGGCCGGGGAGCTGTTTTTT CASSPRRAGELFF
many TRBJ2-5 13 TRBV20-1 NA TGCAGTGCTAGAGATCCCCAGAAAGAGACCCAGTACTTC CSARDPQKETQYF
many TRBJ2-5 15 TRBV20-1 NA TGCAGTGCTAGATCTCCAGGAGGAATCGGGGAGACCCAGTACTTC CSARSPGGIGETQYF
few TRBJ1-1 14 TRBV2 NA TGTGCCAGCAGTGACGGAAGGATGGCCACTGAAGCTTTCTTT CASSDGRMATEAFF
many TRBJ2-3 17 TRBV7-2 TRBD2 TGTGCCAGCAGCTCCAGGACTAGCGGACTTAGCACAGATACGCAGTATTTT CASSSRTSGLSTDTQYF
many TRBJ1-1 13 TRBV6-5 NA TGTGCCAGCAGGCAACAGCTGAACACTGAAGCTTTCTTT CASRQQLNTEAFF
many TRBJ2-5 13 TRBV5-1 NA TGCGCCAGCAGCTTGCGAACAGAAGAGACCCAGTACTTC CASSLRTEETQYF
many TRBJ1-2 16 TRBV12-3/TRBV12-4 TRBD1 TGTGCCAGCAGTTTTAGGAACAGGGGGGCTAACTATGGCTACACCTTC CASSFRNRGANYGYTF
many TRBJ2-7 14 TRBV7-2 NA TGTGCCAGCAGCTTGCAGGGGCGAACCCACGAGCAGTACTTC CASSLQGRTHEQYF
few TRBJ2-3 17 TRBV12-3/TRBV12-4 TRBD1 TGTGCCAGCATTAACCGGCGGCCGGGACAGGGGAAAGATACGCAGTATTTT CASINRRPGQGKDTQYF
many TRBJ2-7 12 TRBV5-1 TRBD1 TGCGCCAGCGGGACAGACACCTACGAGCAGTACTTC CASGTDTYEQYF
many TRBJ1-6 14 TRBV2 NA TGTGCCAGCAGTGAACGCTGGGGCAATTCACCCCTCCACTTT CASSERWGNSPLHF
many TRBJ2-3 14 TRBV20-1 NA TGCAGTGCCAACGGGGAGCTTAGCACAGATACGCAGTATTTT CSANGELSTDTQYF
many TRBJ2-2 11 TRBV12-3/TRBV12-4 NA TGTGCCAGCAGTTTTTTTAGGGGACTGTTTTTT CASSFFRGLFF
many TRBJ2-1 18 TRBV7-8 TRBD2 TGTGCCAGCAGCTTAGTTCGGACTAGCGGGGGAATCTACAATGAGCAGTTCTTC CASSLVRTSGGIYNEQFF
many TRBJ2-3 15 TRBV20-1 TRBD2 TGCAGTGCTAGAGATTCTAGCGGGGGATCAGATACGCAGTATTTT CSARDSSGGSDTQYF
many TRBJ2-2 15 TRBV12-3/TRBV12-4 NA TGTGCCAGCAGTCGTGGGGGGGGCGTCGCCGGGGAGCTGTTTTTT CASSRGGGVAGELFF
NA TRBJ1-2 12 TRBV12-3/TRBV12-4 NA TGTGCCAGCAGTTCGGGGAACTATGGCTACACCTTC CASSSGNYGYTF
many TRBJ2-2 15 TRBV5-1 NA TGCGCCAGCAGCTTGGGGACAGAAAACACCGGGGAGCTGTTTTTT CASSLGTENTGELFF
many TRBJ2-7 12 TRBV28 NA TGTGCCAGCAGCACGGTCGGGGATGAGCAGTACTTC CASSTVGDEQYF
many TRBJ2-3 14 TRBV20-1 TRBD1 TGCAGTGCTACCCGACAGGGGGCAACAGATACGCAGTATTTT CSATRQGATDTQYF
many TRBJ2-7 13 TRBV20-1 NA TGCAGTGCTGGTAGACAATCGGAGGGCGAGCAGTACTTC CSAGRQSEGEQYF
many TRBJ2-1 14 TRBV11-3 NA TGTGCCAGCAGCGCCGATCCTCAGACCCTAAAGCAGTTCTTC CASSADPQTLKQFF
few TRBJ1-6 13 TRBV14 NA TGTGCCAGCAGCCAAGTCCGGGGTTCACCCCTCCACTTT CASSQVRGSPLHF
NA TRBJ2-7 14 TRBV6-5 TRBD2 TGTGCCAGCAGAAGAGCGGGGAATAACTACGAGCAGTACTTC CASRRAGNNYEQYF
many TRBJ2-2 12 TRBV20-1 NA TGCAGTGCCGCCCGGGGAACCGGGGAGCTGTTTTTT CSAARGTGELFF